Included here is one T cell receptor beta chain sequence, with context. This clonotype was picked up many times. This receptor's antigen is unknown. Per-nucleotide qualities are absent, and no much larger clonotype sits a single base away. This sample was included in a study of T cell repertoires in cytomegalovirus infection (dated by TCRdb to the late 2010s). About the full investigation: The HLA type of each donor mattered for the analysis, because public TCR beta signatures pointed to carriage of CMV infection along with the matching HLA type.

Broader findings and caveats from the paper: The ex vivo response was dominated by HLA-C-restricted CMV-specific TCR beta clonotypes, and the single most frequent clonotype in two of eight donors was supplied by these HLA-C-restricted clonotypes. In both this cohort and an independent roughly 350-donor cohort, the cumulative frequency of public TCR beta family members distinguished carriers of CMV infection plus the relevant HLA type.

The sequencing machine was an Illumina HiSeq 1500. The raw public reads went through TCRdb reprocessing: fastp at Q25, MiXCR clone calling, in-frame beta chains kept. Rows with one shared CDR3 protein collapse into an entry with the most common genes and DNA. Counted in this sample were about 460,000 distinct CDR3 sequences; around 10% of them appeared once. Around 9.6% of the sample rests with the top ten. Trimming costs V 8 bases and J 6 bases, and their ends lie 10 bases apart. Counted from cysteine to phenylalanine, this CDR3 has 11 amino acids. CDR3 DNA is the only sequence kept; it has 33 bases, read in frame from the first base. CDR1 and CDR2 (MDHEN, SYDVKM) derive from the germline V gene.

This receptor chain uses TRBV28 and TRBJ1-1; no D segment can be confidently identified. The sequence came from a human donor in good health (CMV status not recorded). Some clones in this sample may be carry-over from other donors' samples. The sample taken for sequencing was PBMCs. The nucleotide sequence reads TGTGCCAGCGTGTCCCACTCTGAAGCTTTCTTT. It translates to CASVSHSEAFF.